A selection of T cell receptor beta chains follows, all from one sample in a study of shared clonotypes between healthy human individuals. TCRdb's copy holds only in-frame clones and misses some; the assay was immunoSEQ multiplex PCR. The repertoire includes 2 million or so clones, over 85% of them detected once, and 1.1% sits in the top ten. Sample: naive CD8+ T cells sorted from blood. The receptors here all came from a man between 18 and 35 years old in good health. Each CDR3 is given with its conserved first and last residue. A D gene is named only where the DNA matches it firmly. The size field is filled for only some rows; it gives once, few, many or a size class.

d_call: .; j_call: TRBJ2-7; v_call: TRBV19; clone_size: .; cdr3_aa: CATRRDLSYEQYF; cdr3_nt: TGTGCCACCAGAAGGGACCTCTCCTACGAGCAGTACTTC
d_call: TRBD2; j_call: TRBJ2-1; v_call: TRBV4-1; clone_size: .; cdr3_aa: CASSQGPLAGVFF; cdr3_nt: TGCGCCAGCAGCCAAGGCCCCCTAGCGGGAGTGTTCTTC
d_call: TRBD1; j_call: TRBJ1-2; v_call: TRBV27; clone_size: .; cdr3_aa: CASSPSQGAAVYGYTF; cdr3_nt: TGTGCCAGCAGTCCCTCACAGGGGGCTGCGGTCTATGGCTACACCTTC
d_call: .; j_call: TRBJ1-4; v_call: TRBV6-5; clone_size: .; cdr3_aa: CASSYLQSTNEKLFF; cdr3_nt: TGTGCCAGCAGTTACTTGCAGTCAACTAATGAAAAACTGTTTTTT
d_call: .; j_call: TRBJ1-2; v_call: TRBV6-5; clone_size: .; cdr3_aa: CASSYLGNGYGYTF; cdr3_nt: TGTGCCAGCAGTTACTTGGGCAATGGCTATGGCTACACCTTC
d_call: TRBD1; j_call: TRBJ1-1; v_call: TRBV10-3; clone_size: .; cdr3_aa: CAISVGQEAFF; cdr3_nt: TGTGCCATCAGTGTGGGACAGGAAGCTTTCTTT
d_call: .; j_call: TRBJ2-1; v_call: TRBV4-1; clone_size: .; cdr3_aa: CASRPQLHSYNEQFF; cdr3_nt: TGCGCCAGCAGACCACAGCTACACTCCTACAATGAGCAGTTCTTC
d_call: .; j_call: TRBJ2-7; v_call: TRBV5-5; clone_size: .; cdr3_aa: CASSFARYEQYF; cdr3_nt: TGTGCCAGCAGCTTCGCAAGATACGAGCAGTACTTC
d_call: .; j_call: TRBJ2-1; v_call: TRBV13; clone_size: .; cdr3_aa: CASSSGLPGYNEQFF; cdr3_nt: TGTGCCAGCAGCTCAGGACTACCTGGCTACAATGAGCAGTTCTTC
d_call: .; j_call: TRBJ2-2; v_call: TRBV13; clone_size: .; cdr3_aa: CASSLGTEVRNGELFF; cdr3_nt: TGTGCCAGCAGCTTAGGGACGGAAGTCCGGAACGGGGAGCTGTTTTTT
d_call: TRBD2; j_call: TRBJ2-1; v_call: TRBV29-1; clone_size: .; cdr3_aa: CSVAGLAGYNEQFF; cdr3_nt: TGCAGCGTTGCGGGACTAGCGGGTTACAATGAGCAGTTCTTC
d_call: .; j_call: TRBJ2-5; v_call: TRBV21-1; clone_size: .; cdr3_aa: CASSARKPGTQYF; cdr3_nt: TGTGCCAGCAGCGCCAGAAAGCCTGGGACCCAGTACTTC
d_call: .; j_call: TRBJ1-5; v_call: TRBV7-9; clone_size: .; cdr3_aa: CASSSYTSPQHF; cdr3_nt: TGTGCCAGCAGCTCCTACACCTCGCCCCAGCATTTT
d_call: .; j_call: TRBJ1-1; v_call: TRBV18; clone_size: .; cdr3_aa: CASSPSTGPTEAFF; cdr3_nt: TGTGCCAGCTCCCCTTCAACAGGGCCCACTGAAGCTTTCTTT
d_call: .; j_call: TRBJ2-7; v_call: TRBV5-1; clone_size: .; cdr3_aa: CASSFRGPSEQYF; cdr3_nt: TGCGCCAGCAGCTTCCGGGGACCTAGCGAGCAGTACTTC
d_call: TRBD1; j_call: TRBJ1-5; v_call: TRBV27; clone_size: .; cdr3_aa: CASSLSGTAQPQHF; cdr3_nt: TGTGCCAGCAGTTTATCCGGGACAGCTCAGCCCCAGCATTTT
d_call: .; j_call: TRBJ2-7; v_call: TRBV9; clone_size: .; cdr3_aa: CASSPRGISYEQYF; cdr3_nt: TGTGCCAGCAGCCCGAGGGGAATATCCTACGAGCAGTACTTC
d_call: .; j_call: TRBJ2-7; v_call: TRBV6-1; clone_size: .; cdr3_aa: CASSAPGESSYEQYF; cdr3_nt: TGTGCCAGCAGTGCTCCGGGGGAGAGCTCCTACGAGCAGTACTTC
d_call: .; j_call: TRBJ1-1; v_call: TRBV6-5; clone_size: once; cdr3_aa: CASIMNTEAFF; cdr3_nt: TGTGCCAGTATCATGAACACTGAAGCTTTCTTT
d_call: .; j_call: TRBJ1-2; v_call: TRBV4-1; clone_size: .; cdr3_aa: CASSQDPDTYGYTF; cdr3_nt: TGCGCCAGCAGCCAAGATCCAGACACCTATGGCTACACCTTC
d_call: TRBD1; j_call: TRBJ2-7; v_call: TRBV7-9; clone_size: .; cdr3_aa: CASSPRTGESSYEQYF; cdr3_nt: TGTGCCAGCAGCCCGCGGACAGGCGAAAGCTCCTACGAGCAGTACTTC
d_call: .; j_call: TRBJ2-2; v_call: TRBV28; clone_size: .; cdr3_aa: CASSLEGAGELFF; cdr3_nt: TGTGCCAGCAGTCTAGAAGGGGCCGGGGAGCTGTTTTTT
d_call: .; j_call: TRBJ2-7; v_call: TRBV9; clone_size: .; cdr3_aa: CASSVEAGSMYEQYF; cdr3_nt: TGTGCCAGCAGCGTAGAGGCGGGAAGTATGTACGAGCAGTACTTC
d_call: .; j_call: TRBJ2-1; v_call: TRBV6-5; clone_size: .; cdr3_aa: CASSYTDGSSYNEQFF; cdr3_nt: TGTGCCAGCAGTTACACGGACGGATCTTCCTACAATGAGCAGTTCTTC